One and the same sample provided the 23 T cell receptor beta chains below, sequenced in a study of cytomegalovirus exposure and HLA in healthy donors. PCR used 60 Vbeta primers and 13 Jbeta primers. TCRdb's copy holds only in-frame clones and misses some; the assay was immunoSEQ multiplex PCR. The sample lists under 170,000 clones, about 60% occurring once. Sequenced sample: PBMCs. The receptors derive from a woman aged 55-69 years in good health and CMV-seropositive.

This chain joins TRBV5-8 and TRBJ1-5; 7 bases fit TRBD1. Germline loops: CDR1 SGHTS, CDR2 YDEGEE. J gave up 4 bases and V 4 bases, and 11 bases lay outside the gene matches. This CDR3 comprises 16 residues. The DNA of the CDR3 is TGTGCCAGCAGCCGAGGGACAGCCCAGGGGAATCAGCCCCAGCATTTT. This codes for CASSRGTAQGNQPQHF.

This chain links TRBV19 with TRBJ1-5; 7 bases map to TRBD1. The germline V gene has CDR1 LNHDA and CDR2 SQIVND (reference sequence). This CDR3 is built from 14 residues. The trim removed 4 bases at V and 6 bases at J, leaving 6 bases unmatched. The CDR3 coding sequence is TGTGCCAGTAGTACCGGACAGGTGAGTCAGCCCCAGCATTTT. This sequence encodes CASSTGQVSQPQHF.

This rearrangement joins TRBV29-1 to TRBJ1-2; tentative D call: TRBD1 (6 bases). Per the germline V gene, CDR1 is SQVTM and CDR2 is ANQGSEA. Trimming took off 1 base at V and 6 bases at J, with 12 bases between the two ends. The CDR3 length is 13 residues. CDR3: CSVEGQVPDGYTF. CDR3 nucleotides: TGCAGCGTTGAAGGACAGGTCCCCGATGGCTACACCTTC.

The chain has TRBV28 and TRBJ1-4, with 8 bases identical to TRBD1. V gave up 5 bases and J gave up 1 base; unmatched junction bases: 9. Germline CDR1 is MDHEN and CDR2 is SYDVKM. This CDR3 is 17 amino acids long. The CDR3: CASSPSGRGRTNEKLFF. The CDR3 nucleotides read TGTGCCAGCAGTCCCTCGGGCAGGGGGCGAACTAATGAAAAACTGTTTTTT.

The J gene is TRBJ2-1, the V gene TRBV27; D unclear. There are 18 residues in the CDR3. Germline CDR1 reads MNHEY; CDR2 reads SMNVEV (reference sequence). The ends were cut back, 5 bases at V and 3 bases at J, with 23 bases in the middle. The DNA for the CDR3 is TGTGCCAGCAGTGCTGTGCCTATGGGCACAGCTCTCTACAATGAGCAGTTCTTC. Amino acid sequence: CASSAVPMGTALYNEQFF.

Details on this clone: One end of the junction is discordant with germline, which a read error may explain. The chain combines TRBV28 with TRBJ2-2, with D possibly being TRBD2 (7 bases). The length of the CDR3 is 12 residues. Germline V gives CDR1 MDHEN, CDR2 SYDVKM. CDR3 DNA: TGTGCCAGCAGTTTGAGAGGGGGGGGGCTGTTTTTT. Amino acids: CASSLRGGGLFF.

V usage is TRBV27 and J usage is TRBJ2-7, with TRBD2 as a possible D gene (7 bases). Germline CDR1 and CDR2: MNHEY and SMNVEV (reference sequence). The V and J ends lost 4 bases and 2 bases respectively, with 12 bases between them. There are 14 residues in the CDR3. The CDR3 bases are TGTGCCAGCAGTTCGGGGGGCGTGACCTACGAGCAGTACTTC. It specifies CASSSGGVTYEQYF.

This clone was counted between two and nine times. This sequence joins TRBV19 and TRBJ1-2; 8 positions match TRBD1. The CDR3 covers 15 residues. V lost 0 bases and J lost 5; bases outside the gene matches: 5. CDR1 LNHDA and CDR2 SQIVND come from the germline V gene (reference sequence). The CDR3 DNA reads TGTGCCAGTAGTATAGATCGGGACAGGACATATGGCTACACCTTC. This sequence encodes CASSIDRDRTYGYTF.

This chain joins TRBV7-2 and TRBJ1-1; a weak D match, TRBD1 (6 bases). Trimming took 3 bases from V and 1 from J, leaving 12 bases between them. This CDR3 is built from 15 residues. Germline lookup yields CDR1 SGHTA and CDR2 FQGNSA. CDR3 in amino acids: CASSFRGGANTEAFF. The CDR3 DNA reads as TGTGCCAGCAGCTTCCGGGGGGGGGCGAACACTGAAGCTTTCTTT.

CDR3 DNA: TGTGCCAGCAGTTTTCCAGGGCACTATGGCTACACCTTC. It yields the protein CASSFPGHYGYTF. The gene calls are TRBV28 and TRBJ1-2, with D perhaps matching TRBD1 (5 bases). CDR1 and CDR2 (germline): MDHEN, SYDVKM. The CDR3 is 13 residues long. The V gene lost 3 bases and the J gene lost 3 bases, with 8 bases spanning the gap.

The chain recombines TRBV5-4 with TRBJ1-1; a possible D gene is TRBD1 (6 bases). V lost 2 bases and J lost 8, with 16 bases in between. The CDR3 is 14 residues long. In germline, CDR1 is SGHNT, CDR2 YYREEE (reference sequence). The CDR3 spells CASSFSGVNREAFF. The CDR3 DNA follows: TGTGCCAGCAGCTTTTCAGGGGTAAATCGGGAAGCTTTCTTT.

This clone turned up a few times. V and J are TRBV25-1 and TRBJ1-2; D is perhaps TRBD1 (5 bases). CDR1 and CDR2 from the germline V gene are MGHDK and SYGVNS. The germline V and J ends were trimmed by 3 bases and 4 bases, with 12 bases remaining between them. CDR3 length: 14 residues. The CDR3 sequence is CASSDQGSTYGYTF. The CDR3 DNA reads as TGTGCCAGCAGTGACCAGGGCAGCACCTATGGCTACACCTTC.

The chain is built from TRBV25-1 and TRBJ1-3, with D perhaps TRBD1 (5 bases). CDR3 length: 16 amino acids. V was cut by 8 bases and J by 4 bases, with 21 bases left in between. CDR1 is MGHDK and CDR2 is SYGVNS in the germline V gene. Here the CDR3 reads CASGSDSAERGNTIYF. CDR3 nucleotide sequence: TGTGCCAGCGGCTCCGACAGTGCAGAAAGGGGAAACACCATATATTTT.

As concerns this clone: The same CDR3 can be traced to other DNA sequences in this sample. V gene TRBV10-3 combines with J gene TRBJ1-4, with D possibly matching TRBD1 (5 bases). Germline CDR1 and CDR2: ENHRY and SYGVKD. The V gene lost 10 bases and the J gene lost 7 bases, with 19 bases spanning the gap. This CDR3 is 14 amino acids long. CDR3 protein: CATQGQGVGEKLFF. CDR3 nucleotides: TGTGCCACCCAAGGGCAGGGTGTCGGTGAAAAACTGTTTTTT.

DNA for the CDR3: TGTGCCAGCTCACCATCGTCAGACTTTGGGACAGGGGGAACGGATGGCTACACCTTC. It codes for CASSPSSDFGTGGTDGYTF. This sequence joins TRBV18 and TRBJ1-2, with 11 bases that match TRBD1. Germline-derived CDR1 and CDR2 are KGHSH and LQKENI. This CDR3 has 19 residues. J gave up 6 bases and V 2 bases, and 17 bases lay outside the gene matches.

The chain links TRBV28 to TRBJ2-7, with D maybe TRBD2 (6 bases). CDR1 is MDHEN and CDR2 is SYDVKM in the germline V gene. V lost 8 bases to trimming and J lost 2 bases, with 10 bases between them. CDR3 length equals 12 residues. DNA for the CDR3: TGTGCCAGCCGGGACTCTGCCTACGAGCAGTACTTC. This encodes CASRDSAYEQYF.

The V and J genes are TRBV28 and TRBJ2-7, with D maybe TRBD2 (6 bases). The germline gives CDR1 MDHEN, CDR2 SYDVKM. The length of the CDR3 is 14 residues. Trimming removed 8 bases from V and 5 bases from J, with 19 bases in between. In DNA form, the CDR3 reads TGTGCCAGCGGTCAACGGGGAGGCATCCACGAGCAGTACTTC. This encodes CASGQRGGIHEQYF.

The rearrangement uses TRBV28 and TRBJ2-2, with D unclear. Trimming stripped 6 bases from V and 0 bases from J, with 8 bases between. This CDR3 has 14 amino acids. Germline V gene lookup returns CDR1 MDHEN and CDR2 SYDVKM. The CDR3 DNA is TGTGCCAGCAGGGCCCTCGCGAACACCGGGGAGCTGTTTTTT. This codes for CASRALANTGELFF.

V and J are TRBV5-1 and TRBJ2-3; tentative D call: TRBD1 (5 bases). This CDR3 spans 15 amino acids. CDR1 and CDR2 (germline): SGHRS, YFSETQ. V lost 3 bases and J 0 bases, leaving 11 bases between the germline ends. DNA for the CDR3: TGCGCCAGCAGCTCGGGCGACAGTAGCACAGATACGCAGTATTTT. Residues: CASSSGDSSTDTQYF.

Remarks on this clone: Mismatch with germline at one junction end may stem from a read error. This chain connects TRBV6-1 to TRBJ2-1, with 9 bases lining up with TRBD2. The germline CDR1 and CDR2 sequences are MNHNS and SASEGT. The CDR3 sequence is 15 residues long. The DNA of the CDR3 is TGTGCCAACAGTGAACAGGCGGGAGGGTTCAATGAGCAGTTCTTC. Protein product: CANSEQAGGFNEQFF.

The chain has TRBV6-6 and TRBJ2-2, with TRBD1 matching over 9 bases. The V and J ends lost 6 bases and 4 bases, in that order; junction bases with no gene match: 3. This CDR3 is built from 14 residues. Germline lookup yields CDR1 MNHNY and CDR2 SVGAGI (reference sequence). CDR3 DNA: TGTGCCAGCAGAGGGACAGGGCCCACCGGGGAGCTGTTTTTT. This gives the protein CASRGTGPTGELFF.

This clone was detected only a few times. The chain couples TRBV18 to TRBJ2-1, with D unclear. Germline CDR1 is KGHSH and CDR2 is LQKENI. Trimming shortened V by 7 bases and J by 9 bases, and 19 bases separated the two germline ends. The CDR3 has 14 residues. The CDR3 region has the DNA TGTGCCAGCTTAACTTCCAGGCTTAGTCGTGAGCAGTTCTTC. Translated: CASLTSRLSREQFF.

The rearrangement uses TRBV9 and TRBJ2-5; D remains unclear. The CDR3 is 14 residues long. The germline V and J ends were trimmed by 0 bases and 2 bases, with 8 bases remaining between them. Germline values: CDR1 SGDLS, CDR2 YYNGEE. The CDR3 reads CASSVDVAQETQYF. CDR3 nucleotide sequence: TGTGCCAGCAGCGTAGATGTGGCACAAGAGACCCAGTACTTC.